Described below is a single TCR beta chain sequence and its context. Its specificity is unknown. Using immunoSEQ multiplex PCR, the repertoire was profiled, and TCRdb retains in-frame clones only, with some absent. The sample comprises around 1,000,000 clones, around 77% of which are singletons, and 0.89% rests with the top ten. This sample was included in a study of shared clonotypes between healthy human individuals. The wider study: Participating donors consisted of two women and a few men aged 18 to 49.

Study-level findings and limits: On the whole, naive subsets had larger estimated richness than memory subsets had. Clonotype sharing levels among donors were expected to vary with sequencing depth.

CDR1 and CDR2 (germline): SGHTA, FQGTGA. CDR3 length: 16 residues. V shed 5 bases and J 5 bases; nucleotides not matched to a gene: 9. V usage is TRBV7-3 and J usage is TRBJ2-1; 10 bases are shared with TRBD1. The sequenced sample was memory CD4+ T cells from PBMCs. Regarding subset: CD45RA-negative fraction. The origin of this receptor is a man in his late teens or twenties in good health. Some clones in this sample may be carry-over from other donors' samples. The CDR3: CASSRLGQGDNNEQFF. The CDR3 DNA reads as TGTGCCAGCAGCAGATTAGGACAGGGGGACAACAATGAGCAGTTCTTC.